These 12 T cell receptor beta chains came from one sample sequenced in a study of shared clonotypes between healthy human individuals. The assay was immunoSEQ multiplex PCR, and TCRdb's table has in-frame clones only and misses some. The sample shows approximately 2,000,000 clones, just under 95% of them seen only once. The sequenced sample consisted of naive CD4+ T cells from PBMCs. Subset defined: CD45RA+ positively selected. All receptors come from a man younger than 35 in good health. Some clones in this sample may be carry-over from other donors' samples.

The chain uses TRBV27 and TRBJ2-5; 14 bases agree with TRBD2. CDR3 length: 15 amino acids. With V trimmed by 8 bases and J by 5 bases, 7 bases remained unmatched. Germline assignment: CDR1 MNHEY and CDR2 SMNVEV (reference sequence). CDR3 sequence reads: CASRTSGRRWETQYF. The CDR3 bases are TGTGCCAGCCGGACTAGCGGGAGGCGTTGGGAGACCCAGTACTTC.

The rearrangement joins TRBV5-1 to TRBJ2-6, with 8 bases identical to TRBD1. The CDR3 runs to 19 residues. The V and J ends lost 1 base and 0 bases, in that order; junction bases with no gene match: 9. CDR1 and CDR2 (germline): SGHRS, YFSETQ. The DNA for the CDR3 is TGCGCCAGCAGCTTGAGATCTCAGGGGGCAGGCTCTGGGGCCAACGTCCTGACTTTC. This gives the protein CASSLRSQGAGSGANVLTF.

This chain uses TRBV6-5 with TRBJ2-5; D not certain. This CDR3 has 15 residues. Germline V gene lookup returns CDR1 MNHEY and CDR2 SVGAGI. The V end was cut by 0 bases, the J end by 2 bases, with 10 bases between. The CDR3 is CASSYSAGLQETQYF. CDR3 bases: TGTGCCAGCAGTTACTCAGCCGGGCTACAAGAGACCCAGTACTTC.

The chain is built from TRBV11-2 and TRBJ2-1; 12 nucleotides match TRBD2. Unmatched junction bases numbered 11, after V lost 5 bases and J lost 9 bases. CDR1 is SGHAT and CDR2 is FQNNGV in the germline V gene. CDR3 size: 16 residues. CDR3 coding DNA: TGTGCCAGCAGCCAGTGGCCTAGCGGGAGGGTGGTTGAGCAGTTCTTC. As protein: CASSQWPSGRVVEQFF.

The J gene is TRBJ2-7, the V gene TRBV4-1; 7 nucleotides match TRBD2. V lost 4 bases and J lost 3; bases outside the gene matches: 15. CDR1 MGHRA and CDR2 YSYEKL come from the germline V gene. The CDR3 runs 17 residues. The chain's CDR3 is CASSLRLALPPFYEQYF. The CDR3 DNA reads as TGCGCCAGCAGCCTTCGACTAGCCCTTCCACCTTTCTACGAGCAGTACTTC.

The DNA for the CDR3 is TGCGCCAGCAGCCAAGATGGAACGCCGGGAACGCAGTATTTT. Translation gives CASSQDGTPGTQYF. The chain is built from TRBV4-1 and TRBJ2-3; TRBD2 is a possible D gene (5 bases). The V end was cut by 0 bases, the J end by 9 bases, with 13 bases between. CDR1 and CDR2 from the germline V gene are MGHRA and YSYEKL. The length of the CDR3 is 14 residues.

In DNA form, the CDR3 reads TGTGCCAGCAGTCGACAGGGGGATGAGCAGTTCTTC. Residues: CASSRQGDEQFF. The chain couples TRBV2 to TRBJ2-1, with 9 bases fitting TRBD1. Looked up from germline, CDR1 is SNHLY and CDR2 is FYNNEI. Trimming removed 5 bases from V and 8 bases from J; junction bases left unmatched: 1. The CDR3 length is 12 residues.

Comments on this clone: The same CDR3 arises from other DNA sequences in this sample as well. The chain combines TRBV9 with TRBJ2-2; TRBD2 matches at 7 bases. Trimming cost V 0 bases and J 1 base; bases outside gene matches: 3. CDR1 is SGDLS, CDR2 YYNGEE, per germline. The CDR3 sequence is 16 residues long. The CDR3 protein is CASSVALAGNTGELFF. The CDR3 nucleotides read TGTGCCAGCAGCGTAGCTTTAGCGGGGAACACCGGGGAGCTGTTTTTT.

This clone appeared a single time. J is TRBJ2-7 and V is TRBV28, with a weak D call TRBD1 (6 bases). Per the germline V gene, CDR1 is MDHEN and CDR2 is SYDVKM. Trimming stripped 5 bases from V and 2 bases from J, with 13 bases between. This CDR3 comprises 14 residues. The DNA for the CDR3 is TGTGCCAGCAGTATAACAGGGATGCCCTACGAGCAGTACTTC. Translating gives CASSITGMPYEQYF. Full variable domain (remainder filled in from reference TRBV28 and TRBJ2-7): DVKVTQSSRYLVKRTGEKVFLECVQDMDHENMFWYRQDPGLGLRLIYFSYDVKMKEKGDIPEGYSVSREKKERFSLILESASTNQTSMYLCASSITGMPYEQYFGPGTRLTVT.

This clone is a singleton in its sample. The rearrangement uses TRBV7-2 and TRBJ2-1, with 9 positions matching TRBD2. Germline loops: CDR1 SGHTA, CDR2 FQGNSA. The CDR3 runs 15 residues. V lost 5 bases to trimming and J lost 4 bases; unmatched junction nucleotides: 6. The chain's CDR3 is CASSTGLAQYNEQFF. CDR3 nucleotide sequence: TGTGCCAGCAGCACCGGACTAGCGCAATACAATGAGCAGTTCTTC.

In DNA, the CDR3 is TGCGCCAGCAGCATGACAGGGGGCACAGATACGCAGTATTTT. This translates into CASSMTGGTDTQYF. V usage is TRBV5-1 and J usage is TRBJ2-3, with 8 positions matching TRBD1. Trimming took 4 bases from V and 1 from J; bases not matched to a gene: 2. Germline V lookup: CDR1 SGHRS, CDR2 YFSETQ. The CDR3 loop spans 14 amino acids.

This clone has just one count. The V and J genes are TRBV4-3 and TRBJ2-1, with 11 bases matching TRBD1. The CDR3 is made up of 17 amino acids. V was clipped by 0 bases and J by 3 bases; unmatched bases: 4. The V gene's germline CDR1 is LGHNA and CDR2 YSLEER. This CDR3 is CASSQELDRGLYNEQFF. CDR3 nucleotide sequence: TGCGCCAGCAGCCAAGAATTGGACAGGGGGCTCTACAATGAGCAGTTCTTC.